Sequencing of this T cell receptor beta chain was carried out in a study of cytomegalovirus exposure and HLA in healthy donors. Study context: T cells numbering 150 million to 200 million yielded fewer than 140 million unique TCR beta sequences in an earlier analysis. General study findings and limits: Researchers reported in a later analysis that common viral pathogens appeared linked to several top clusters. A later look showed TCR association rates differing by HLA locus, highest for DRB1 and lowest for HLA-C. The study labeled roughly 160 TCR beta chains cytomegalovirus-associated.

Both 60 Vbeta primers and 13 Jbeta primers went into the PCR. TCRdb's table, derived via immunoSEQ multiplex PCR, lists solely in-frame clones and lacks some. The sample lists about 140,000 clones, about 82% occurring once. Concerning this clone: Its antigen is unidentified.

V shed 10 bases and J 5 bases; nucleotides not matched to a gene: 15. This CDR3 is 15 amino acids long. Germline loops: CDR1 LNHDA, CDR2 SQIVND (reference sequence). The TCR comes from a man aged 30 to 39 in good health. Sequenced sample: PBMCs. V is TRBV19 and J is TRBJ2-5, with 8 bases that match TRBD2. Here the CDR3 reads CATNPGGAGEETQYF. CDR3 sequence (DNA): TGTGCCACCAACCCCGGGGGAGCGGGAGAGGAGACCCAGTACTTC.